What follows are 23 T cell receptor beta chains derived from one specimen sequenced in a study of blood T cell repertoires in COVID-19 (dated by TCRdb to 2018 to 2020). Libraries were prepared through the immunoSEQ multiplex PCR assay. Drawn from immuneACCESS, this table holds only the in-frame rearrangements with V and J called that TCRdb kept. Clones are partly lost; checked studies trace under half to an unresolved V gene and leave the rest unexplained. In all, the sample holds some 200,000 clones, and about 80% of those were seen once. Of the sample, over 6.5% falls within the top ten clones. Material for sequencing was PBMCs or T cells enriched from blood (not recorded which). The receptors originated from a man between 35 and 55 years old who had recovered from COVID-19.

This chain joins TRBV6-2 or TRBV6-3 and TRBJ2-1; 7 positions agree with TRBD2. V lost 5 bases to trimming and J lost 3 bases; unmatched junction nucleotides: 7. Germline values: CDR1 MNHEY, CDR2 SVGEGT. The CDR3 totals 15 residues. The CDR3, as DNA: TGTGCCAGCAGTCAACCCGGGACTATCTACAATGAGCAGTTCTTC. It codes for CASSQPGTIYNEQFF.

The chain recombines TRBV5-6 with TRBJ1-4, with D uncertain. CDR1 is SGHDT, CDR2 YYEEEE, per germline. CDR3 size: 14 residues. The V gene lost 4 bases and the J gene lost 0 bases, with 7 bases spanning the gap. The CDR3 nucleotides read TGTGCCAGCAGCCGGAGGGCAACTAATGAAAAACTGTTTTTT. Its translation is CASSRRATNEKLFF.

The gene calls are TRBV11-1 and TRBJ1-2; 7 nucleotides match TRBD1. This CDR3 is 14 amino acids long. J lost 6 bases, V lost 5 bases, and 9 bases had no gene match. In germline, CDR1 is SGHAT, CDR2 FQDESV (reference sequence). CDR3 loop: CASSLEGALDGYTF. Written as DNA, the CDR3 is TGTGCCAGCAGCCTGGAGGGGGCGCTTGATGGCTACACCTTC.

The chain carries TRBV11-2 and TRBJ1-1; maybe TRBD1 (6 bases). The CDR3 runs to 15 residues. The germline gives CDR1 SGHAT, CDR2 FQNNGV. Trimming shortened V by 2 bases and J by 5 bases, and 15 bases separated the two germline ends. CDR3 in DNA: TGTGCCAGCAGCTTATTTCCAGCCGACAGGACTGAAGCTTTCTTT. This translates into CASSLFPADRTEAFF.

The rearrangement uses TRBV5-8 and TRBJ1-2; tentative D call: TRBD1 (6 bases). The CDR3 extends over 13 amino acids. V lost 6 bases and J 3 bases, leaving 12 bases between the germline ends. The germline V gene encodes CDR1 SGHTS and CDR2 YDEGEE. The CDR3 DNA reads as TGTGCCAGCACTGACAGGCTACACTATGGCTACACCTTC. This encodes CASTDRLHYGYTF.

V is TRBV28 and J is TRBJ2-7; D is undetermined. CDR1 and CDR2 from the germline V gene are MDHEN and SYDVKM. V lost 5 bases and J 3 bases, leaving 14 bases between the germline ends. The CDR3 sequence is 14 residues long. DNA for the CDR3: TGTGCCAGCAGTGGTGGCGGTCAGCACTACGAGCAGTACTTC. Protein: CASSGGGQHYEQYF. Full variable domain (remainder filled in from reference TRBV28 and TRBJ2-7): DVKVTQSSRYLVKRTGEKVFLECVQDMDHENMFWYRQDPGLGLRLIYFSYDVKMKEKGDIPEGYSVSREKKERFSLILESASTNQTSMYLCASSGGGQHYEQYFGPGTRLTVT.

This clone was observed once. This chain connects TRBV2 to TRBJ2-2; 8 bases fit TRBD1. From germline, CDR1 is SNHLY and CDR2 FYNNEI. The CDR3 is 14 amino acids. After removal of 6 bases from V and 5 bases from J, the junction contained 5 bases not matched to a gene. The CDR3 spells CASRDRVETGELFF. DNA for the CDR3: TGTGCCAGCAGGGACAGGGTGGAAACCGGGGAGCTGTTTTTT.

The rearrangement uses TRBV18 and TRBJ1-4; no clear D. The CDR3 is 13 amino acids. The germline V and J ends were trimmed by 2 bases and 7 bases, with 8 bases remaining between them. Germline V CDR1 and CDR2: KGHSH, LQKENI. This chain's CDR3 is CASSPARGEKLFF. The DNA for the CDR3 is TGTGCCAGCTCACCAGCCCGGGGTGAAAAACTGTTTTTT.

The chain combines TRBV11-2 with TRBJ2-7, with 11 bases fitting TRBD1. This CDR3 is 14 amino acids long. Germline lookup yields CDR1 SGHAT and CDR2 FQNNGV. Germline trimming cut 7 bases from V and 0 bases from J; bases unmatched to any gene: 2. The chain's CDR3 is CASKGTGGSYEQYF. In nucleotides, the CDR3 is TGTGCCAGCAAGGGGACAGGGGGCTCCTACGAGCAGTACTTC.

J is TRBJ2-3 and V is TRBV18; the match to TRBD1 covers 11 bases. Per germline, CDR1 KGHSH and CDR2 LQKENI. V was pared by 6 bases and J by 7 bases, with 3 bases of the junction left unmatched. This CDR3 spans 13 amino acids. CDR3 sequence reads: CASSRDRGNTQYF. Here the CDR3 DNA reads TGTGCCAGCTCCCGGGACAGGGGGAATACGCAGTATTTT.

This chain uses TRBV21-1 with TRBJ1-2; TRBD1 was called by the table and not checked on the DNA. TRBV21-1 is marked as a pseudogene. CDR3 length: 17 residues. CDR3 protein: CASSTHRLAGANYGYTF. CDR3 nucleotides: TGTGCCAGCAGCACCCATAGGTTGGCAGGCGCTAACTATGGCTACACCTTC.

The CDR3: CASSQGAGGNTGELFF. The CDR3 bases are TGTGCCAGCAGCCAAGGCGCGGGTGGCAACACCGGGGAGCTGTTTTTT. V is TRBV4-2 and J is TRBJ2-2; TRBD2 is a possible D gene (5 bases). The CDR3 totals 16 residues. V lost 1 base to trimming and J lost 2 bases, with 11 bases between them. Germline-derived CDR1 and CDR2 are LGHNA and YNFKEQ.

The sample holds a few counts of this clone. The chain has TRBV6-5 and TRBJ1-3; D not resolved. The germline V gene has CDR1 MNHEY and CDR2 SVGAGI. V gave up 6 bases and J gave up 2 bases, with 11 bases separating them. There are 14 residues in the CDR3. The CDR3 DNA follows: TGTGCCAGCAGACGGACTGTAACTGGAAACACCATATATTTT. This translates into CASRRTVTGNTIYF.

The chain has TRBV5-1 and TRBJ2-2, with 10 bases identical to TRBD1. There are 17 residues in the CDR3. Germline trimming cut 4 bases from V and 0 bases from J; bases unmatched to any gene: 6. The germline V gene encodes CDR1 SGHRS and CDR2 YFSETQ. CDR3 nucleotide sequence: TGCGCCAGCAGCCAGACAGGGACAGGGGCGAACACCGGGGAGCTGTTTTTT. This sequence encodes CASSQTGTGANTGELFF.

The rearrangement joins TRBV4-3 to TRBJ2-6; the match to TRBD2 covers 16 bases. Per germline, CDR1 LGHNA and CDR2 YSLEER. Losses at the gene ends were 6 bases for V and 2 bases for J; bases not matched to a gene: 10. The CDR3 is 20 residues long. Written as DNA, the CDR3 is TGCGCCAGCAGGCTCAGTATCGGGACTAGCGGGGGGGCTGGGGCCAACGTCCTGACTTTC. The encoded protein is CASRLSIGTSGGAGANVLTF.

The chain couples TRBV28 to TRBJ1-2; tentatively, D is TRBD1 (6 bases). Germline-derived CDR1 and CDR2 are MDHEN and SYDVKM. The CDR3 has 14 amino acids. Trimming removed 7 bases at V and 4 bases at J, with 16 bases between. CDR3 sequence: CASTEGQGTYGYTF. The DNA of the CDR3 is TGTGCCAGCACCGAGGGGCAGGGGACCTATGGCTACACCTTC.

With respect to this clone: At one of its ends the junction is not consistent with the germline gene, which may arise from a read error. The CDR3 DNA follows: TGTGCCACCGTTGGGACAGGGGGCAACCAGCCCCAGCATTTT. Translated, it gives CATVGTGGNQPQHF. The chain is built from TRBV19 and TRBJ1-5; 12 bases align to TRBD1. Germline values: CDR1 LNHDA, CDR2 SQIVND (reference sequence). The CDR3 runs to 14 residues.

The V gene is TRBV5-4, the J gene TRBJ2-3; 8 bases match TRBD2. CDR1 is SGHNT, CDR2 YYREEE, per germline (reference sequence). CDR3 length equals 15 residues. V shed 3 bases, J shed 3 bases, and the junction held 6 bases outside the gene matches. CDR3 sequence (DNA): TGTGCCAGCAGCTCGCGGGGGGCCGGGACAGATACGCAGTATTTT. It translates to CASSSRGAGTDTQYF.

CDR3 DNA: TGTGCCAGCAGATATGGGACAGGGGCCGACACTGAAGCTTTCTTT. It codes for CASRYGTGADTEAFF. This chain uses TRBV7-9 with TRBJ1-1; TRBD1 aligns across 10 bases. Losses at the gene ends were 6 bases for V and 3 bases for J; bases not matched to a gene: 7. This CDR3 is built from 15 residues. Germline V gene lookup returns CDR1 SEHNR and CDR2 FQNEAQ (reference sequence).

J is TRBJ2-2 and V is TRBV10-3, with D possibly matching TRBD2 (6 bases). The CDR3 is made up of 13 amino acids. Per the germline V gene, CDR1 is ENHRY and CDR2 is SYGVKD. V shed 8 bases and J shed 5 bases, with 12 bases lying between them. CDR3 sequence (DNA): TGTGCCATCCTACAGGCGGGGACCGGGGAGCTGTTTTTT. Translated, it gives CAILQAGTGELFF.

The count of this clone is one. V is TRBV5-1 and J is TRBJ2-3; 9 bases agree with TRBD1. With V trimmed by 3 bases and J by 2 bases, 7 bases remained unmatched. The V gene's germline CDR1 is SGHRS and CDR2 YFSETQ. This CDR3 region has 16 residues. The CDR3 coding sequence is TGCGCCAGCAGCTCAGGACAGGGGCTCTCCACAGATACGCAGTATTTT. This translates into CASSSGQGLSTDTQYF.

This clone came up once. This rearrangement joins TRBV5-1 to TRBJ2-7, with D possibly TRBD1 on 5 matching bases. Germline loops: CDR1 SGHRS, CDR2 YFSETQ. V lost 6 bases to trimming and J lost 1 base, with 11 bases between them. CDR3 size: 13 residues. CDR3: CASKDSLSYEQYF. The CDR3 DNA is TGCGCCAGCAAAGACAGTTTATCCTACGAGCAGTACTTC.

The chain is built from TRBV5-1 and TRBJ2-3; TRBD2 is a possible D gene (5 bases). V shed 3 bases and J shed 8 bases, with 22 bases lying between them. The CDR3 covers 16 residues. CDR1 is SGHRS, CDR2 YFSETQ, per germline. As DNA, the CDR3 is TGCGCCAGCAGCTCGAGGGATGCGGGTCCCGCCGCTACGCAGTATTTT. It yields the protein CASSSRDAGPAATQYF.